These 20 T cell receptor beta chains originate from one sample sequenced in a study of blood T cell repertoires in COVID-19. Libraries were prepared by immunoSEQ multiplex PCR; TCRdb keeps only in-frame clonotypes and omits some of them. The profile covers fewer than 300,000 clones, with around 87% appearing a single time and 2.3% taken by the ten largest. The sample was peripheral blood. All receptors come from a woman between 45 and 60 years old with acute or convalescent COVID-19.

V is TRBV7-9 and J is TRBJ2-7; 9 bases map to TRBD2. This CDR3 contains 15 residues. The trim removed 5 bases at V and 9 bases at J, leaving 14 bases unmatched. Germline V CDR1 and CDR2: SEHNR, FQNEAQ (reference sequence). CDR3 region: CASSPLLAGGRGQYF. In DNA, the CDR3 is TGTGCCAGCAGCCCGTTACTAGCGGGTGGCCGCGGGCAGTACTTC.

The chain uses TRBV6-2 or TRBV6-3 and TRBJ2-1; 9 bases are a match to TRBD1. Looked up from germline, CDR1 is MNHEY and CDR2 is SVGEGT. The CDR3 runs 19 residues. J lost 7 bases, V lost 2 bases, and 18 bases had no gene match. CDR3 sequence (DNA): TGTGCCAGCAGTTACGGCCCGGGACAGGGCATGGGGTCTTGGAATGAGCAGTTCTTC. This encodes CASSYGPGQGMGSWNEQFF.

The chain is built from TRBV6-5 and TRBJ2-5; 13 positions match TRBD2. Germline lookup yields CDR1 MNHEY and CDR2 SVGAGI. The CDR3 sequence is 15 residues long. V lost 8 bases and J lost 5; bases outside the gene matches: 8. The CDR3 bases are TGTGCCAGCGGACTAGCGGGAGTTCGAGGCGAGACCCAGTACTTC. Protein: CASGLAGVRGETQYF.

The chain recombines TRBV27 with TRBJ1-5; D not resolved. Germline V gene sequence: CDR1 MNHEY, CDR2 SMNVEV (reference sequence). Trimming took off 3 bases at V and 1 base at J, with 7 bases between the two ends. The CDR3 is made up of 14 amino acids. The CDR3 DNA reads TGTGCCAGCAGTTTTGCGGGGAGCAATCAGCCCCAGCATTTT. Amino acids: CASSFAGSNQPQHF.

Here the CDR3 reads CASRSRPGSGANVLTF. DNA for the CDR3: TGTGCCAGTAGATCCCGTCCCGGGTCTGGGGCCAACGTCCTGACTTTC. The V and J genes are TRBV19 and TRBJ2-6, with unresolved D. V lost 6 bases and J lost 1, with 13 bases in between. The germline CDR1 and CDR2 sequences are LNHDA and SQIVND (reference sequence). The CDR3 consists of 16 residues.

Comment on this clone: The sample contains more than one DNA sequence encoding this CDR3. The chain employs TRBV5-1 and TRBJ1-1; D might be TRBD1 (5 bases). The germline V gene has CDR1 SGHRS and CDR2 YFSETQ. The V gene lost 4 bases and the J gene lost 1 base, with 11 bases spanning the gap. The CDR3 contains 14 residues. In nucleotides, the CDR3 is TGCGCCAGCAGCCGATCTCAGGGGAACACTGAAGCTTTCTTT. Amino acid sequence: CASSRSQGNTEAFF.

The V gene is TRBV28, the J gene TRBJ1-2, with D possibly TRBD1 on 6 matching bases. Germline V lookup: CDR1 MDHEN, CDR2 SYDVKM. V was trimmed by 5 bases and J by 8 bases, leaving 21 bases between them. The CDR3 runs to 15 residues. The DNA for the CDR3 is TGTGCCAGCAGTCCTTCGCAGGGGCCATTGGGGGGCTACACCTTC. It codes for CASSPSQGPLGGYTF.

This clone was picked up a small number of times. The chain recombines TRBV28 with TRBJ1-1; tentatively, D is TRBD1 (5 bases). The CDR3 consists of 16 residues. V lost 5 bases and J 4 bases, leaving 20 bases between the germline ends. Germline V gene sequence: CDR1 MDHEN, CDR2 SYDVKM. The CDR3 DNA follows: TGTGCCAGCAGTCCATCACCGGGGGGAGGGAGCACTGAAGCTTTCTTT. Residues: CASSPSPGGGSTEAFF.

In DNA form, the CDR3 reads TGTGCCAGCAGCTTTGACAGGGTAGGAACTGGCGAAAAACTGTTTTTT. This encodes CASSFDRVGTGEKLFF. V gene TRBV14 combines with J gene TRBJ1-4; 7 nucleotides match TRBD1. The junction had 14 bases not matched to a gene; V was cut back by 5 bases and J by 8 bases. CDR1 and CDR2 (germline): SGHDN, FVKESK. The CDR3 extends over 16 amino acids.

The rearrangement joins TRBV5-8 to TRBJ2-3; 10 bases align to TRBD2. Trimming cost V 7 bases and J 1 base; bases outside gene matches: 9. Germline CDR1 is SGHTS and CDR2 is YDEGEE. The CDR3 extends over 16 amino acids. CDR3 nucleotide sequence: TGTGCCAGCGGACTAGCGGTAGCTTTACGCACAGATACGCAGTATTTT. This translates into CASGLAVALRTDTQYF.

DNA of the CDR3: TGTGCCAGTGACGACAGGGGAGGTTCACCCCTCCACTTT. Protein: CASDDRGGSPLHF. The chain recombines TRBV19 with TRBJ1-6; TRBD1 agrees at 8 bases. Trimming at V came to 8 bases and at J to 9 bases, leaving 6 bases not matched to a gene. The CDR3 loop spans 13 amino acids. Germline V lookup: CDR1 LNHDA, CDR2 SQIVND (reference sequence).

A remark on this clone: Other DNA sequences in the sample encode the same CDR3. In DNA, the CDR3 is TGTGCCAGCAGTTCGCCACAGGGGGCCCGCTACGAGCAGTACTTC. Its protein is CASSSPQGARYEQYF. This chain joins TRBV28 and TRBJ2-7; 9 bases are a match to TRBD1. V dropped 4 bases and J dropped 3; count of bases not matched to a gene: 7. The germline CDR1 and CDR2 sequences are MDHEN and SYDVKM. CDR3 length: 15 residues.

V usage is TRBV11-2 and J usage is TRBJ1-1; possibly TRBD1 for D (6 bases). The CDR3 is 14 amino acids. Germline V gene sequence: CDR1 SGHAT, CDR2 FQNNGV. V lost 6 bases and J lost 4, with 15 bases in between. The CDR3 here is CASRKNRAFTEAFF. The CDR3 DNA reads TGTGCCAGCAGGAAGAACAGGGCCTTCACTGAAGCTTTCTTT.

The V gene is TRBV19, the J gene TRBJ2-2, with a possible D match to TRBD2 (6 bases). This CDR3 comprises 18 residues. V lost 1 base and J lost 2, with 17 bases in between. From germline, CDR1 is LNHDA and CDR2 SQIVND (reference sequence). The CDR3 nucleotides are TGTGCCAGTAGTATAGCGTTAGGAGGAGGGCCAAACACCGGGGAGCTGTTTTTT. It codes for CASSIALGGGPNTGELFF.

The rearrangement links TRBV28 to TRBJ2-7, with 7 bases matching TRBD1. Germline V CDR1 and CDR2: MDHEN, SYDVKM. This CDR3 has 11 residues. With V trimmed by 6 bases and J by 6 bases, 2 bases remained unmatched. Here the CDR3 DNA reads TGTGCCAGCAGCGACAGGGCCGAGCAGTACTTC. This gives the protein CASSDRAEQYF.

The chain is built from TRBV6-1 and TRBJ2-7; 9 bases are a match to TRBD1. Germline assignment: CDR1 MNHNS and CDR2 SASEGT. There are 15 residues in the CDR3. V lost 1 base and J lost 4; bases outside the gene matches: 5. The CDR3 DNA follows: TGTGCCAGCAGTGAAGGTGGGACAGGGATTTACGAGCAGTACTTC. As protein: CASSEGGTGIYEQYF.

This clone turned up a few times. The genes are TRBV28 and TRBJ1-1, with unresolved D. Germline-derived CDR1 and CDR2 are MDHEN and SYDVKM. Trimming cost V 6 bases and J 2 bases, with 16 bases left between them. CDR3 length: 15 amino acids. The CDR3 coding sequence is TGTGCCAGCAGCCCCCGAGGGTCAGCCAACACTGAAGCTTTCTTT. This translates into CASSPRGSANTEAFF.

V gene TRBV4-1 combines with J gene TRBJ1-2; D is unresolved. Trimming cost V 4 bases and J 3 bases, with 18 bases left between them. The CDR3 covers 16 residues. The germline gives CDR1 MGHRA, CDR2 YSYEKL. The CDR3 reads CASSPWAGKVDYGYTF. CDR3 nucleotide sequence: TGCGCCAGCAGCCCCTGGGCAGGAAAGGTTGACTATGGCTACACCTTC.

The chain employs TRBV5-4 and TRBJ2-1; 8 nucleotides align to TRBD2. The germline V gene has CDR1 SGHNT and CDR2 YYREEE (reference sequence). CDR3 length: 16 residues. Trimming at V came to 2 bases and at J to 3 bases, leaving 7 bases not matched to a gene. The CDR3 protein is CASSFLAGGGYNEQFF. CDR3 coding DNA: TGTGCCAGCAGCTTCTTGGCGGGAGGAGGCTACAATGAGCAGTTCTTC.

This clone was counted a single time. This rearrangement joins TRBV9 to TRBJ2-2; D remains ambiguous. Between the trimmed V and J ends, which lost 0 bases and 1 base, there was a span of 19 bases. Germline loops: CDR1 SGDLS, CDR2 YYNGEE. The CDR3 is 19 amino acids. The CDR3 DNA reads as TGTGCCAGCAGCGTAGCTGGATGGTATGCGGAGAAGAACACCGGGGAGCTGTTTTTT. Protein sequence: CASSVAGWYAEKNTGELFF.